Below, 30 T cell receptor beta chains from the same sample are listed, as sequenced in a study of blood T cell repertoires in COVID-19. TCRdb's copy holds only in-frame clones and misses some; the assay was immunoSEQ multiplex PCR. The sample consists of around 320,000 clones, 90% to 95% of them appearing once. The material sequenced was PBMCs or T cells enriched from blood (not recorded which). These receptors came from a woman aged 30 to 39 who had been exposed to COVID-19.

V gene TRBV7-8 combines with J gene TRBJ2-1; weak D call: TRBD2 (6 bases). CDR3 length: 16 amino acids. Germline CDR1 is SGHVS and CDR2 is FQNEAQ. Deletions cut 0 bases from V and 8 bases from J, with 17 bases between. The CDR3, as DNA: TGTGCCAGCAGCTTAGCCGCCGGGACTCGGAGCCATGAGCAGTTCTTC. Translating it yields CASSLAAGTRSHEQFF. Supplemented by reference TRBV7-8 and TRBJ2-1, the full variable domain reads GAGVSQSPRYKVAKRGQDVALRCDPISGHVSLFWYQQALGQGPEFLTYFQNEAQLDKSGLPSDRFFAERPEGSVSTLKIQRTQQEDSAVYLCASSLAAGTRSHEQFFGPGTRLTVL.

This chain joins TRBV6-1 and TRBJ1-1; weak D call: TRBD1 (6 bases). The V end was cut by 1 base, the J end by 5 bases, with 11 bases between. Germline CDR1 and CDR2: MNHNS and SASEGT. CDR3 length: 14 amino acids. CDR3 amino acids: CASSEEGVRTEAFF. In nucleotides, the CDR3 is TGTGCCAGCAGTGAAGAGGGGGTTAGGACTGAAGCTTTCTTT.

This clone was detected only once. V usage is TRBV6-5 and J usage is TRBJ1-1; D gene uncertain. The CDR3 is 14 amino acids. Germline CDR1 MNHEY, CDR2 SVGAGI. Trimming took 2 bases from V and 3 from J, leaving 10 bases between them. For the CDR3, the DNA is TGTGCCAGCAGTTACGGCGGACTCGACACTGAAGCTTTCTTT. Translated: CASSYGGLDTEAFF.

The rearrangement links TRBV4-3 to TRBJ1-2, with D maybe TRBD1 (5 bases). The V and J ends lost 1 base and 0 bases respectively, with 9 bases between them. Germline CDR1 LGHNA, CDR2 YSLEER. The length of the CDR3 is 15 residues. The CDR3 DNA sequence: TGCGCCAGCAGCCAAGTCAGGGCAGCTAACTATGGCTACACCTTC. It encodes CASSQVRAANYGYTF.

The chain recombines TRBV6-6 with TRBJ1-6; D uncertain. The germline V gene encodes CDR1 MNHNY and CDR2 SVGAGI (reference sequence). Between the trimmed V and J ends, which lost 0 bases and 9 bases, there was a span of 12 bases. This CDR3 comprises 15 residues. This chain's CDR3 is CASSYSTPTGSPLHF. CDR3 nucleotide sequence: TGTGCCAGCAGTTACTCGACGCCAACGGGTTCACCCCTCCACTTT.

This chain joins TRBV27 and TRBJ2-2; TRBD1 matches 10 bases. The germline gives CDR1 MNHEY, CDR2 SMNVEV (reference sequence). The ends lost 8 bases at V and 3 bases at J; junction bases unmatched: 6. This CDR3 comprises 15 residues. Here the CDR3 reads CASDPGTGDTGELFF. DNA for the CDR3: TGTGCCAGCGACCCGGGGACAGGGGACACCGGGGAGCTGTTTTTT.

The CDR3 region has the DNA TGTGCCAGCAGTTCTCCTTCCGGGACAACGGGCTACACCTTC. This sequence encodes CASSSPSGTTGYTF. This chain joins TRBV28 and TRBJ1-2, with D possibly TRBD1 on 6 matching bases. The CDR3 extends over 14 amino acids. The germline gives CDR1 MDHEN, CDR2 SYDVKM. The germline V and J ends were trimmed by 4 bases and 8 bases, with 17 bases remaining between them.

This chain's CDR3 is CASSLDPRNNGYTF. CDR3 DNA sequence: TGTGCCAGCAGCTTAGATCCCAGGAACAATGGCTACACCTTC. The chain couples TRBV11-2 to TRBJ1-2; D is unresolved. CDR1 is SGHAT and CDR2 is FQNNGV in the germline V gene. V was cut by 0 bases and J by 6 bases, with 11 bases left in between. The CDR3 is 14 residues long. Using reference TRBV11-2 and TRBJ1-2 for the parts outside the CDR3, the full variable domain is EAGVAQSPRYKIIEKRQSVAFWCNPISGHATLYWYQQILGQGPKLLIQFQNNGVVDDSQLPKDRFSAERLKGVDSTLKIQPAKLEDSAVYLCASSLDPRNNGYTFGSGTRLTVV.

The gene calls are TRBV4-3 and TRBJ2-7; D possibly corresponds to TRBD2 (7 bases). Germline CDR1 LGHNA, CDR2 YSLEER. With 0 bases removed from V and 2 bases from J, the gap between germline ends came to 14 bases. The CDR3 runs to 16 residues. This CDR3 is CASSQDWGGRPYEQYF. The DNA of the CDR3 is TGCGCCAGCAGCCAAGACTGGGGGGGCAGGCCCTACGAGCAGTACTTC.

The chain carries TRBV11-3 and TRBJ2-1; 14 bases fit TRBD2. CDR3 length: 14 amino acids. The J segment lost 13 bases and the V segment lost 5 bases, leaving 7 bases of the junction unmatched. From germline, CDR1 is SGHNT and CDR2 YENEEA. CDR3: CASSTTTSGGAQFF. As DNA, the CDR3 is TGTGCCAGCAGCACCACGACTAGCGGGGGGGCTCAGTTCTTC. The full variable domain, completed using reference TRBV11-3 and TRBJ2-1, is EAGVVQSPRYKIIEKKQPVAFWCNPISGHNTLYWYLQNLGQGPELLIRYENEEAVDDSQLPKDRFSAERLKGVDSTLKIQPAELGDSAVYLCASSTTTSGGAQFFGPGTRLTVL.

The chain uses TRBV2 and TRBJ2-3, with TRBD2 matching over 7 bases. The CDR3 is 14 amino acids. Trimming at V came to 3 bases and at J to 9 bases, leaving 9 bases not matched to a gene. From germline, CDR1 is SNHLY and CDR2 FYNNEI. CDR3 protein: CASSDRSGEGTQYF. In DNA, the CDR3 is TGTGCCAGCAGTGATAGGAGCGGGGAAGGCACGCAGTATTTT.

The V call is TRBV5-1, the J call TRBJ1-1, with TRBD1 identical over 11 bases. With 4 bases clipped from V and 8 bases from J, the junction kept 4 bases outside the gene matches. Per the germline V gene, CDR1 is SGHRS and CDR2 is YFSETQ. The CDR3 totals 13 residues. In nucleotides, the CDR3 is TGCGCCAGCAGCCCAGGGGACAGGGGGGAAGCTTTCTTT. Encoded protein: CASSPGDRGEAFF.

The CDR3 coding sequence is TGCAGCGCCCGACTCGGGGGGGGAGGTGAGCAGTACTTC. Amino acid sequence: CSARLGGGGEQYF. V usage is TRBV29-1 and J usage is TRBJ2-7; TRBD2 matches 8 bases. The CDR3 runs 13 residues. The germline CDR1 and CDR2 sequences are SQVTM and ANQGSEA. The J segment lost 7 bases and the V segment lost 7 bases, leaving 12 bases of the junction unmatched.

The chain joins TRBV10-3 to TRBJ2-1; TRBD1 matches at 7 bases. CDR1 is ENHRY and CDR2 is SYGVKD in the germline V gene. Trimming removed 2 bases from V and 4 bases from J; junction bases left unmatched: 5. The CDR3 contains 15 residues. Here the CDR3 reads CAISEKGAEYNEQFF. DNA of the CDR3: TGTGCCATCAGTGAGAAGGGGGCCGAATACAATGAGCAGTTCTTC.

This chain links TRBV7-6 with TRBJ2-2; TRBD2 aligns across 12 bases. Germline lookup yields CDR1 SGHVS and CDR2 FNYEAQ. This CDR3 has 18 amino acids. V was clipped by 5 bases and J by 2 bases; unmatched bases: 9. CDR3 bases: TGTGCCAGCAGCGAAGGGTCTAGCGGGGGGGCAAACACCGGGGAGCTGTTTTTT. Its translation: CASSEGSSGGANTGELFF.

This clone was counted between two and nine times. CDR3 sequence (DNA): TGTGCCACCAGTGACCCAAGGGGGGGGAGGACAGATACGCAGTATTTT. Its protein is CATSDPRGGRTDTQYF. The chain combines TRBV24-1 with TRBJ2-3, with D possibly matching TRBD2 (7 bases). The CDR3 extends over 16 amino acids. From germline, CDR1 is KGHDR and CDR2 SFDVKD. Trimming took 4 bases from V and 3 from J, leaving 16 bases between them.

The J gene is TRBJ1-2, the V gene TRBV5-1; a weak D match, TRBD1 (5 bases). The CDR3 length is 14 residues. Trimming shortened V by 5 bases and J by 4 bases, and 15 bases separated the two germline ends. CDR1 is SGHRS, CDR2 YFSETQ, per germline. The CDR3 protein is CASSLTGGSYGYTF. The DNA of the CDR3 is TGCGCCAGCAGTTTAACCGGGGGGTCCTATGGCTACACCTTC.

CDR3 bases: TGTGCCAGCAGCTACGCGGGACAGGCCAATGGCTACACCTTC. This codes for CASSYAGQANGYTF. The rearrangement links TRBV6-5 to TRBJ1-2, with TRBD1 matching over 8 bases. The CDR3 runs 14 residues. Germline V gives CDR1 MNHEY, CDR2 SVGAGI. The ends lost 6 bases at V and 6 bases at J; junction bases unmatched: 9.

The rearrangement joins TRBV6-5 to TRBJ2-7; D gene ambiguous. Trimming left V 2 bases short and J 1 base short, with 6 bases between. The CDR3 has 13 residues. The germline CDR1 and CDR2 sequences are MNHEY and SVGAGI. Here the CDR3 reads CASSYADSYEQYF. CDR3 sequence (DNA): TGTGCCAGCAGTTACGCAGATTCCTACGAGCAGTACTTC.

The chain has TRBV3-1 (or the pseudogene TRBV3-2) and TRBJ2-2; D unclear. This CDR3 contains 16 residues. Trimming took 0 bases from V and 3 from J, leaving 11 bases between them. CDR1 is LGHDT, CDR2 YNNKEL, per germline (reference sequence). Here the CDR3 DNA reads TGTGCCAGCAGCCAAGAGGTTTACAGAGACACCGGGGAGCTGTTTTTT. Translating gives CASSQEVYRDTGELFF.

This chain connects TRBV2 to TRBJ1-1; the match to TRBD1 covers 7 bases. This CDR3 has 14 residues. Germline V lookup: CDR1 SNHLY, CDR2 FYNNEI. V lost 4 bases and J lost 3; bases outside the gene matches: 5. DNA for the CDR3: TGTGCCAGCAGTGGCTTACAGGGGTACACTGAAGCTTTCTTT. This encodes CASSGLQGYTEAFF. The complete variable domain, with remaining parts taken from reference TRBV2 and TRBJ1-1, reads EPEVTQTPSHQVTQMGQEVILRCVPISNHLYFYWYRQILGQKVEFLVSFYNNEISEKSEIFDDQFSVERPDGSNFTLKIRSTKLEDSAMYFCASSGLQGYTEAFFGQGTRLTVV.

CDR3 residues: CASSLAMGGAAFF. The DNA for the CDR3 is TGTGCCAGCAGCTTAGCGATGGGGGGGGCGGCTTTCTTT. The rearrangement uses TRBV11-2 and TRBJ1-1; a possible D gene is TRBD1 (6 bases). Germline V CDR1 and CDR2: SGHAT, FQNNGV. Deletions cut 1 base from V and 11 bases from J, with 14 bases between. The CDR3 is made up of 13 amino acids.

V is TRBV6-6 and J is TRBJ2-1, with 9 bases that match TRBD1. J gave up 9 bases and V 6 bases, and 12 bases lay outside the gene matches. Germline lookup yields CDR1 MNHNY and CDR2 SVGAGI (reference sequence). The CDR3 is 15 amino acids. The chain's CDR3 is CASRGTGRLVAEQFF. CDR3 DNA sequence: TGTGCCAGCAGAGGGACAGGGCGCCTGGTGGCTGAGCAGTTCTTC.

The gene calls are TRBV7-8 and TRBJ1-1; 8 bases are a match to TRBD1. Trimming removed 6 bases from V and 0 bases from J; junction bases left unmatched: 12. This CDR3 has 17 residues. Per the germline V gene, CDR1 is SGHVS and CDR2 is FQNEAQ. The CDR3 DNA reads as TGTGCCAGCAGTCACGACAGGGGAAATCGATTGAACACTGAAGCTTTCTTT. It translates to CASSHDRGNRLNTEAFF.

The rearrangement joins TRBV19 to TRBJ1-2; 7 nucleotides match TRBD1. The V and J ends lost 5 bases and 8 bases, in that order; junction bases with no gene match: 17. The CDR3 is made up of 16 amino acids. From germline, CDR1 is LNHDA and CDR2 SQIVND (reference sequence). The CDR3 DNA follows: TGTGCCAGTAGTCCCTTAAGGGGACAGCGGATGGGCGGCTACACCTTC. It yields the protein CASSPLRGQRMGGYTF.

The rearrangement uses TRBV5-1 and TRBJ1-2; D may be TRBD1 (5 bases). Germline lookup yields CDR1 SGHRS and CDR2 YFSETQ. V was clipped by 4 bases and J by 4 bases, with 14 bases between them. The CDR3 covers 14 residues. The CDR3 nucleotides are TGCGCCAGCAGCACCCCCGGGGGGAGCTATGGCTACACCTTC. Protein: CASSTPGGSYGYTF.

The chain combines TRBV7-9 with TRBJ1-4; 8 bases fit TRBD1. The V and J ends lost 5 bases and 8 bases, in that order; junction bases with no gene match: 4. The germline V gene has CDR1 SEHNR and CDR2 FQNEAQ (reference sequence). The CDR3 runs to 13 residues. CDR3 residues: CASSQTGAEKLFF. CDR3 in DNA: TGTGCCAGCAGCCAGACAGGGGCCGAAAAACTGTTTTTT.

CDR3 loop: CSVEETGKLYGYTF. The CDR3 coding sequence is TGCAGCGTTGAGGAGACAGGAAAACTCTATGGCTACACCTTC. The rearrangement links TRBV29-1 to TRBJ1-2; possibly TRBD1 for D (6 bases). The V end lost 3 bases, the J end lost 4 bases, and 15 bases lay between the germline ends. Germline CDR1 reads SQVTM; CDR2 reads ANQGSEA. CDR3 length: 14 amino acids.

The chain is built from TRBV4-1 and TRBJ2-5; D is possibly TRBD2 (6 bases). The CDR3 is 13 amino acids. Trimming shortened V by 4 bases and J by 4 bases, and 10 bases separated the two germline ends. CDR1 and CDR2 (germline): MGHRA, YSYEKL. The CDR3 DNA reads as TGCGCCAGCAGCCCGGACTATGTAGAGACCCAGTACTTC. This codes for CASSPDYVETQYF.

This rearrangement joins TRBV3-1 (or the pseudogene TRBV3-2) to TRBJ1-4, with 8 bases matching TRBD1. The V segment lost 4 bases and the J segment 3 bases; nucleotides outside the gene matches: 7. This CDR3 comprises 16 residues. From germline, CDR1 is LGHDT and CDR2 YNNKEL (reference sequence). CDR3 sequence: CASSLQGQGPNEKLFF. In DNA form, the CDR3 reads TGTGCCAGCAGCCTCCAAGGACAGGGACCTAATGAAAAACTGTTTTTT.